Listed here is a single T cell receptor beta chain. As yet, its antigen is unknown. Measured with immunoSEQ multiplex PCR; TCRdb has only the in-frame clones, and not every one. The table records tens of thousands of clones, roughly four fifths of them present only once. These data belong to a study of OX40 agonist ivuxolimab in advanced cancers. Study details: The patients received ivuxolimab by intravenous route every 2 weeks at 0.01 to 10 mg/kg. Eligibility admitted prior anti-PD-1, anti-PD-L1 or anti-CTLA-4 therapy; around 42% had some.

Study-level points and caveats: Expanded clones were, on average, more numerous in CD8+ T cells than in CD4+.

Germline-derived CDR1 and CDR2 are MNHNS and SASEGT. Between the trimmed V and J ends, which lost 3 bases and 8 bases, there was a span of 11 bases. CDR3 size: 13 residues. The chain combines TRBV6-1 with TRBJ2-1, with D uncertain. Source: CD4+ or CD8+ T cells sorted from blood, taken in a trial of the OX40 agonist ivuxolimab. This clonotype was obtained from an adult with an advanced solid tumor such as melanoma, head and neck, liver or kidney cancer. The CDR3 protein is CASSEVWVDEQFF. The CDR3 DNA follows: TGTGCCAGCAGTGAGGTGTGGGTGGATGAGCAGTTCTTC.